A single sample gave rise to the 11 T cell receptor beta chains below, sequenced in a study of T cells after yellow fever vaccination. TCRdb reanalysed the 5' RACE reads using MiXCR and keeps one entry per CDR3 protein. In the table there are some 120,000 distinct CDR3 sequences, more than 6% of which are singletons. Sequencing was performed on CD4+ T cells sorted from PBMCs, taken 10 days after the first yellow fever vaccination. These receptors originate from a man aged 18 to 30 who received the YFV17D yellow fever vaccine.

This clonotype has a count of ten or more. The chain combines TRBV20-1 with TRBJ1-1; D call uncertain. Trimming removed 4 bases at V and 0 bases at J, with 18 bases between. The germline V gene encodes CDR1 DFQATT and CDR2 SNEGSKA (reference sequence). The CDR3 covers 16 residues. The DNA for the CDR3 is TGCAGTGCTACAGCGGCGCCGGGTATATTGAACACTGAAGCTTTCTTT. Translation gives CSATAAPGILNTEAFF.

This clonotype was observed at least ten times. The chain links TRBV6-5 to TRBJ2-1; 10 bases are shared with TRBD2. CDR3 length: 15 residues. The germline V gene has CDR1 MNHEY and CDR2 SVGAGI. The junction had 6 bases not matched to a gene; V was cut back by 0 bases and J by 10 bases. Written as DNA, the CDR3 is TGTGCCAGCAGTTACTCGAGACTAGCGGGTCACGAGCAGTTCTTC. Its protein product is CASSYSRLAGHEQFF.

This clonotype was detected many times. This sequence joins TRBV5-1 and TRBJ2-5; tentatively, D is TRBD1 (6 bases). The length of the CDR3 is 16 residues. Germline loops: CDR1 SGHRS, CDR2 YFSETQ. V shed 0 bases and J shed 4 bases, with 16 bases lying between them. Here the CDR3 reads CASSLGSDTGSETQYF. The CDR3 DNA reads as TGCGCCAGCAGCTTGGGATCGGACACAGGGTCAGAGACCCAGTACTTC.

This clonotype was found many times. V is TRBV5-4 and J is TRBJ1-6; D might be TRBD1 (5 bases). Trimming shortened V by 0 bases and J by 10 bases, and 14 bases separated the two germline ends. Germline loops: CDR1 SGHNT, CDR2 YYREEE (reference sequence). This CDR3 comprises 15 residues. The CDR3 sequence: CASSLGAQGPSPLHF. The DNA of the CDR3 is TGTGCCAGCAGCTTGGGTGCGCAGGGCCCCTCACCCCTCCACTTT. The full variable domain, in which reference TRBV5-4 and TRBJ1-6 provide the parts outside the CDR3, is ETGVTQSPTHLIKTRGQQVTLRCSSQSGHNTVSWYQQALGQGPQFIFQYYREEENGRGNFPPRFSGLQFPNYSSELNVNALELDDSALYLCASSLGAQGPSPLHFGNGTRLTVT.

CDR3 nucleotides: TGCGCCAGCAGCCGGGGGAATGAGCAGTTCTTC. As protein: CASSRGNEQFF. This sequence joins TRBV5-1 and TRBJ2-1; TRBD2 might be the D (6 bases). This CDR3 contains 11 residues. V lost 4 bases and J lost 7, with 6 bases in between. From germline, CDR1 is SGHRS and CDR2 YFSETQ.

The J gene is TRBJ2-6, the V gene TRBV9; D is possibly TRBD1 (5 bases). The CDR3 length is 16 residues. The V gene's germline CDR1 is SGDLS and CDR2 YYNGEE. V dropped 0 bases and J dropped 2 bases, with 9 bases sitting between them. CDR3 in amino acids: CASSVGVGAGANVLTF. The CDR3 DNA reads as TGTGCCAGCAGCGTAGGTGTAGGGGCTGGGGCCAACGTCCTGACTTTC.

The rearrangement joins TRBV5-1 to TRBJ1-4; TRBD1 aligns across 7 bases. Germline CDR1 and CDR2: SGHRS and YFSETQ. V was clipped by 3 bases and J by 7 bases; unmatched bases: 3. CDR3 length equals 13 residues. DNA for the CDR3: TGCGCCAGCAGCTCGACAGGGCTTGAAAAACTGTTTTTT. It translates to CASSSTGLEKLFF.

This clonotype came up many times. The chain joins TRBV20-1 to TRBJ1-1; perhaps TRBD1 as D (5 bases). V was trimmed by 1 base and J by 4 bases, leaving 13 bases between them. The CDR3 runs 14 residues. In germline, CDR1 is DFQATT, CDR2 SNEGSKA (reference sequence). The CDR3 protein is CSARAKVGATEAFF. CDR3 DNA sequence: TGCAGTGCTAGAGCCAAGGTCGGGGCCACTGAAGCTTTCTTT.

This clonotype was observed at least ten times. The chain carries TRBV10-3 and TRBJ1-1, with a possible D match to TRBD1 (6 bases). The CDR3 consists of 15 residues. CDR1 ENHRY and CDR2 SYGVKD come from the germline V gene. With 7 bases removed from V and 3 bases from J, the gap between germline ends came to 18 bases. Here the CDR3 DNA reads TGTGCCATCACGACAGATAGGGGGGATGACACTGAAGCTTTCTTT. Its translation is CAITTDRGDDTEAFF.

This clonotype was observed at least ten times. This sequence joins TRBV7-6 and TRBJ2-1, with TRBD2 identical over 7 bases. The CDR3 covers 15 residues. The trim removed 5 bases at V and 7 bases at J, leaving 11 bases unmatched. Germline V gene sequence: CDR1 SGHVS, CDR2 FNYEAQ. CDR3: CASSMGQAGRNEQFF. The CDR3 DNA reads TGTGCCAGCAGCATGGGCCAAGCGGGGAGGAATGAGCAGTTCTTC.

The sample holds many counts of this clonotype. The CDR3 loop is CASSQLGQGLFSSGNTIYF. As DNA, the CDR3 is TGTGCCAGCAGCCAGCTCGGACAGGGCCTCTTCAGCTCTGGAAACACCATATATTTT. J is TRBJ1-3 and V is TRBV4-2; 8 bases align to TRBD1. The CDR3 consists of 19 residues. Germline loops: CDR1 LGHNA, CDR2 YNFKEQ. V was clipped by 3 bases and J by 0 bases; unmatched bases: 13.